This T cell receptor beta chain was profiled in a study of blood T cell repertoires in COVID-19. V trimming: 4 bases; J trimming: 6 bases; junction bases outside the gene matches: 9. This CDR3 has 15 residues. Per germline, CDR1 MNHEY and CDR2 SVGAGI. Profiling relied on immunoSEQ multiplex PCR, and the TCRdb table lists in-frame clones only, not all of them. The repertoire includes 15,000 to 20,000 clones, 70% to 85% of them detected once, and 6.1% sits in the top ten. The chain carries TRBV6-5 and TRBJ2-3, with 8 bases matching TRBD1. This clonotype originated in a human donor in a cohort sampled during active COVID-19. Material for sequencing was peripheral blood. The CDR3 nucleotides read TGTGCCAGCAGTTTCCTCTCAGGGGGCAGGGATACGCAGTATTTT. Amino acid sequence: CASSFLSGGRDTQYF.